The rows below give T cell receptor beta chains drawn from one sample of a study of blood T cell repertoires in COVID-19. The protocol was immunoSEQ multiplex PCR, while the TCRdb copy is restricted to in-frame clones and leaves out a portion. The table records about 120,000 clones, around nine tenths of them present only once. The source material was peripheral blood. The receptors originated from a human donor with active COVID-19. The donor label of this sample is uncertain. CDR3s include the opening cysteine and the closing phenylalanine or tryptophan. A D gene is named only where the DNA matches it firmly. Some rows mark clone size as missing; the rest say once, few, many or name a class of expanded clone.

V: TRBV3-1/TRBV3-2; D: TRBD1; J: TRBJ1-1; size: NA; CDR3: CASSRQGATEAFF; DNA: TGTGCCAGCAGTAGACAGGGGGCCACTGAAGCTTTCTTT
V: TRBV28; D: TRBD1; J: TRBJ2-7; size: NA; CDR3: CASSPGQGWIEQYF; DNA: TGTGCCAGCAGTCCCGGACAGGGTTGGATTGAGCAGTACTTC
V: TRBV7-9; D: NA; J: TRBJ2-3; size: NA; CDR3: CASSLGSFTDTQYF; DNA: TGTGCCAGCAGCTTAGGGAGCTTCACAGATACGCAGTATTTT
V: TRBV7-2; D: NA; J: TRBJ2-1; size: NA; CDR3: CASSLVGHFNEQFF; DNA: TGTGCCAGCAGCTTAGTGGGGCACTTCAATGAGCAGTTCTTC
V: TRBV7-2; D: TRBD2; J: TRBJ2-3; size: NA; CDR3: CAASRGGITDTQYF; DNA: TGTGCCGCATCACGGGGGGGTATAACAGATACGCAGTATTTT
V: TRBV5-1; D: NA; J: TRBJ1-1; size: NA; CDR3: CASSLEYGGYTEAFF; DNA: TGCGCCAGCAGCTTAGAGTATGGGGGCTACACTGAAGCTTTCTTT
V: TRBV5-4; D: NA; J: TRBJ1-6; size: NA; CDR3: CASSPATASSYNSPLHF; DNA: TGTGCCAGCAGCCCAGCGACAGCGAGCTCCTATAATTCACCCCTCCACTTT
V: TRBV3-1/TRBV3-2; D: TRBD1; J: TRBJ1-6; size: few; CDR3: CASSQVRAVPITGTGNWSLHF; DNA: TGTGCCAGCAGCCAAGTAAGGGCGGTTCCGATCACCGGGACAGGGAATTGGTCCCTCCACTTT
V: TRBV2; D: TRBD2; J: TRBJ2-3; size: NA; CDR3: CASSDLQTSGLGDTQYF; DNA: TGTGCCAGCAGTGACTTGCAGACTAGCGGGCTCGGAGATACGCAGTATTTT
V: TRBV27; D: TRBD1; J: TRBJ2-5; size: NA; CDR3: CASSLLGTGAETQYF; DNA: TGTGCCAGCAGTTTATTAGGGACAGGGGCGGAGACCCAGTACTTC
V: TRBV4-1; D: TRBD1; J: TRBJ1-2; size: NA; CDR3: CASKSGQGFHGYTF; DNA: TGCGCCAGCAAAAGTGGACAGGGGTTTCATGGCTACACCTTC
V: TRBV7-6; D: TRBD1; J: TRBJ2-7; size: NA; CDR3: CASSLTGQGVGEQYF; DNA: TGTGCCAGCAGCTTAACGGGACAGGGGGTTGGGGAGCAGTACTTC
V: TRBV4-3; D: TRBD1; J: TRBJ1-4; size: NA; CDR3: CASSQGTGVNEKLFF; DNA: TGCGCCAGCAGCCAAGGAACAGGGGTGAATGAAAAACTGTTTTTT
V: TRBV5-1; D: TRBD1; J: TRBJ1-1; size: NA; CDR3: CASRSGGQSTEAFF; DNA: TGCGCCAGCAGATCAGGGGGGCAGAGCACTGAAGCTTTCTTT
V: TRBV6-5; D: TRBD1; J: TRBJ1-5; size: NA; CDR3: CASRRTGVQPQHF; DNA: TGTGCCAGCAGGCGGACAGGGGTCCAGCCCCAGCATTTT
V: TRBV3-1/TRBV3-2; D: NA; J: TRBJ1-2; size: many; CDR3: CASSHRDRMNYGYTF; DNA: TGTGCCAGCAGCCATCGCGATCGAATGAACTATGGCTACACCTTC
V: TRBV7-9; D: TRBD2; J: TRBJ2-1; size: NA; CDR3: CASSLEGGPYNEQFF; DNA: TGTGCCAGCAGCTTAGAGGGAGGGCCCTACAATGAGCAGTTCTTC
V: TRBV9; D: NA; J: TRBJ2-7; size: NA; CDR3: CASSVAGSYEQYF; DNA: TGTGCCAGCAGCGTCGCCGGCTCCTACGAGCAGTACTTC
V: TRBV7-9; D: NA; J: TRBJ1-1; size: NA; CDR3: CASSGSRGFGNTEAFF; DNA: TGTGCCAGCAGCGGAAGTAGGGGGTTCGGGAACACTGAAGCTTTCTTT
V: TRBV13; D: NA; J: TRBJ1-6; size: NA; CDR3: CASSLGGSSYNSPLHF; DNA: TGTGCCAGCAGCTTAGGAGGGAGCTCCTATAATTCACCCCTCCACTTT
V: TRBV30; D: TRBD1; J: TRBJ1-6; size: NA; CDR3: CAWSQGTGRSPLHF; DNA: TGTGCCTGGAGCCAAGGGACAGGGCGATCACCCCTCCACTTT
V: TRBV2; D: TRBD1; J: TRBJ1-5; size: NA; CDR3: CASSYGQGDNQPQHF; DNA: TGTGCCAGCAGTTACGGACAGGGAGACAATCAGCCCCAGCATTTT
V: TRBV27; D: TRBD2; J: TRBJ2-1; size: NA; CDR3: CASSPWGGTSGIDEQFF; DNA: TGTGCCAGCAGTCCCTGGGGGGGGACTAGCGGTATCGATGAGCAGTTCTTC
V: TRBV5-1; D: TRBD1; J: TRBJ2-2; size: few; CDR3: CASSLRTGDPGELFF; DNA: TGCGCCAGCAGCTTGAGGACAGGGGATCCCGGGGAGCTGTTTTTT
V: TRBV7-2; D: TRBD1; J: TRBJ2-5; size: NA; CDR3: CASSLMTGVQETQYF; DNA: TGTGCCAGCAGCTTGATGACAGGGGTACAAGAGACCCAGTACTTC
V: TRBV18; D: TRBD1; J: TRBJ1-1; size: NA; CDR3: CASSPDRETEAFF; DNA: TGTGCCAGCTCACCAGACAGGGAAACTGAAGCTTTCTTT
V: TRBV9; D: NA; J: TRBJ2-7; size: NA; CDR3: CASSAETPGLGTYEQYF; DNA: TGTGCCAGCAGCGCCGAAACGCCGGGACTTGGTACCTACGAGCAGTACTTC
V: TRBV6-1; D: NA; J: TRBJ1-2; size: once; CDR3: CASSENRGNGYTF; DNA: TGTGCCAGCAGTGAAAATAGGGGGAATGGCTACACCTTC
V: TRBV5-6; D: NA; J: TRBJ2-3; size: NA; CDR3: CASSLDRDHTQYF; DNA: TGTGCCAGCAGCTTGGACAGGGACCATACGCAGTATTTT
V: TRBV19; D: NA; J: TRBJ1-2; size: NA; CDR3: CASIAAFHSGSNYGYTF; DNA: TGTGCCAGTATAGCAGCATTCCATAGCGGATCTAACTATGGCTACACCTTC
V: TRBV6-5; D: TRBD1; J: TRBJ1-2; size: NA; CDR3: CASSKDRGAGGYTF; DNA: TGTGCCAGCAGCAAGGACAGGGGCGCGGGGGGCTACACCTTC
V: TRBV6-5; D: TRBD1; J: TRBJ1-3; size: NA; CDR3: CASSSSPTGRNTIYF; DNA: TGTGCCAGCAGTTCCTCCCCGACAGGGAGAAACACCATATATTTT
V: TRBV13; D: NA; J: TRBJ2-3; size: NA; CDR3: CASSWGLRHTDTQYF; DNA: TGTGCCAGCAGCTGGGGACTCCGACACACAGATACGCAGTATTTT
V: TRBV11-3; D: TRBD2; J: TRBJ2-7; size: once; CDR3: CASSTGGDYEQYF; DNA: TGTGCCAGCAGCACCGGGGGGGACTACGAGCAGTACTTC
V: TRBV6-5; D: NA; J: TRBJ2-2; size: NA; CDR3: CASSYKRTGELFF; DNA: TGTGCCAGCAGTTACAAGAGAACCGGGGAGCTGTTTTTT
V: TRBV4-3; D: NA; J: TRBJ1-2; size: NA; CDR3: CASSHRLLANYGYTF; DNA: TGCGCCAGCAGCCATAGACTGCTAGCTAACTATGGCTACACCTTC
V: TRBV7-3; D: TRBD2; J: TRBJ2-5; size: NA; CDR3: CASSPTWTSGNF; DNA: TGTGCCAGCAGCCCCACCTGGACTAGCGGGAACTTC
V: TRBV25-1; D: NA; J: TRBJ1-3; size: NA; CDR3: CASSEPIHNTIYF; DNA: TGTGCCAGCAGTGAACCCATTCATAACACCATATATTTT
V: TRBV2; D: TRBD2; J: TRBJ2-1; size: NA; CDR3: CASSDGTSGYNEQFF; DNA: TGTGCCAGCAGTGATGGGACTAGCGGATACAATGAGCAGTTCTTC
V: TRBV6-5; D: TRBD1; J: TRBJ1-1; size: NA; CDR3: CASSTTGGNTEAFF; DNA: TGTGCCAGCAGTACGACAGGGGGGAACACTGAAGCTTTCTTT
V: TRBV4-2; D: TRBD2; J: TRBJ2-7; size: NA; CDR3: CASSLAGGREQYF; DNA: TGTGCCAGCAGCCTAGCGGGGGGTCGAGAGCAGTACTTC
V: TRBV2; D: NA; J: TRBJ1-2; size: NA; CDR3: CASWPPAQDYGYTF; DNA: TGTGCCAGCTGGCCCCCGGCCCAGGACTATGGCTACACCTTC
V: TRBV27; D: NA; J: TRBJ1-2; size: NA; CDR3: CASSLNGLPNYGYTF; DNA: TGTGCCAGCAGTTTGAATGGGCTACCTAACTATGGCTACACCTTC
V: TRBV18; D: TRBD1; J: TRBJ2-5; size: NA; CDR3: CASSPTGTGAGETQYF; DNA: TGTGCCAGCTCACCAACCGGGACAGGGGCTGGAGAGACCCAGTACTTC
V: TRBV4-1; D: TRBD1; J: TRBJ1-4; size: NA; CDR3: CASSPQTGAANEKLFF; DNA: TGCGCCAGCAGCCCTCAGACAGGGGCAGCTAATGAAAAACTGTTTTTT
V: TRBV18; D: NA; J: TRBJ2-5; size: NA; CDR3: CASSPKVQGRETQYF; DNA: TGTGCCAGCTCACCTAAGGTGCAGGGGCGAGAGACCCAGTACTTC
V: TRBV19; D: NA; J: TRBJ2-5; size: once; CDR3: CARDTVRNQETQYF; DNA: TGTGCCAGAGACACCGTTCGAAACCAAGAGACCCAGTACTTC
V: TRBV19; D: NA; J: TRBJ1-1; size: once; CDR3: CASTDLSPRTEAFF; DNA: TGTGCCAGTACGGACTTGTCCCCCCGGACTGAAGCTTTCTTT
V: TRBV2; D: TRBD1; J: TRBJ2-1; size: NA; CDR3: CASNRGMGEQFF; DNA: TGTGCCAGCAACAGGGGAATGGGTGAGCAGTTCTTC
V: TRBV19; D: TRBD1; J: TRBJ2-7; size: NA; CDR3: CASSNGQGYEQYF; DNA: TGTGCCAGTAGTAACGGACAGGGGTACGAGCAGTACTTC
V: TRBV19; D: TRBD2; J: TRBJ2-2; size: NA; CDR3: CASSILGGGNTGELFF; DNA: TGTGCCAGTAGTATACTAGGCGGGGGGAACACCGGGGAGCTGTTTTTT
V: TRBV27; D: NA; J: TRBJ1-6; size: NA; CDR3: CASSFGVRGNSPLHF; DNA: TGTGCCAGCAGTTTTGGGGTAAGGGGCAATTCACCCCTCCACTTT
V: TRBV7-2; D: NA; J: TRBJ2-7; size: NA; CDR3: CASSLPLASYEQYF; DNA: TGTGCCAGCAGCTTACCCCTAGCCTCCTACGAGCAGTACTTC
V: TRBV12-3/TRBV12-4; D: NA; J: TRBJ2-3; size: NA; CDR3: CASSPGPADTQYF; DNA: TGTGCCAGCAGTCCGGGTCCCGCAGATACGCAGTATTTT
V: TRBV30; D: NA; J: TRBJ1-1; size: few; CDR3: CAWSTSGHRNTEAFF; DNA: TGTGCCTGGAGTACCTCGGGACACCGGAACACTGAAGCTTTCTTT